The 3 T cell receptor beta chains below all came from one sample that was sequenced in a study of CD8 T cells in ankylosing spondylitis. Regarding the study as a whole: Blood from ankylosing spondylitis patients appeared to carry a characteristic roughly 8-variant TCR beta motif.

Using its own MiXCR run on the 5' RACE reads, TCRdb lists one record per CDR3 protein. The sample has 100,000 to 150,000 distinct CDR3 sequences; 17% are singletons. Antigen specificity for these receptors is unknown. The sequenced sample was blood, either unsorted or a sorted T cell fraction (not recorded which). These receptors came from a male donor with ankylosing spondylitis.

This clonotype showed up just a few times. The V gene is TRBV9, the J gene TRBJ2-5; no reliable D call. Germline V lookup: CDR1 SGDLS, CDR2 YYNGEE. The CDR3 consists of 13 residues. The V gene lost 0 bases and the J gene lost 5 bases, with 8 bases spanning the gap. The CDR3 nucleotides are TGTGCCAGCAGCGTAGAGGGTCGGGAGACCCAGTACTTC. Translating gives CASSVEGRETQYF.

This clonotype showed up just a few times. The chain recombines TRBV27 with TRBJ2-3; D is perhaps TRBD2 (6 bases). Germline V gives CDR1 MNHEY, CDR2 SMNVEV (reference sequence). Trimming pared 5 bases from V and 6 bases from J, leaving 12 bases between. The CDR3 loop spans 13 amino acids. The CDR3, as DNA: TGTGCCAGCAGTCCTCCTCTAGCGGATACGCAGTATTTT. It translates to CASSPPLADTQYF.

This chain connects TRBV30 to TRBJ1-1; D is unclear. Trimming took 5 bases from V and 1 from J, leaving 8 bases between them. The CDR3 sequence is 12 residues long. The V gene's germline CDR1 is GTSNPN and CDR2 SVGIG (reference sequence). Here the CDR3 reads CAWGPANTEAFF. In DNA form, the CDR3 reads TGTGCCTGGGGCCCAGCGAACACTGAAGCTTTCTTT.